These T cell receptor beta chains were read from a single sample in a study of cytomegalovirus exposure and HLA in healthy donors. Only in-frame clones appear in the TCRdb table, and some are missing; sequencing was by immunoSEQ multiplex PCR. The sample has under 150,000 clones, around 9.6% seen once. Input material: PBMCs. The receptors stem from a male donor in good health and CMV-seronegative. CDR3s include the opening cysteine and the closing phenylalanine or tryptophan. A D gene is named only where the DNA matches it firmly. Part of the rows lack a size; the others show once, few, many or a class for expanded clones.

d_call: -
v_call: TRBV19
j_call: TRBJ1-1
clone_size: few
cdr3_aa: CASSIVSLRGTEAFF
cdr3_nt: TGTGCCAGTAGTATAGTTTCCCTCCGGGGAACTGAAGCTTTCTTT

d_call: -
v_call: TRBV29-1
j_call: TRBJ2-5
clone_size: -
cdr3_aa: CSVVSETQYF
cdr3_nt: TGCAGCGTTGTCTCGGAGACCCAGTACTTC

d_call: TRBD1
v_call: TRBV28
j_call: TRBJ1-5
clone_size: -
cdr3_aa: CASRVSDRVTQPQHF
cdr3_nt: TGTGCCAGCAGGGTATCGGACAGGGTGACTCAGCCCCAGCATTTT

d_call: -
v_call: TRBV7-9
j_call: TRBJ1-1
clone_size: -
cdr3_aa: CASSLDRQGVTEAFF
cdr3_nt: TGTGCCAGCAGCTTAGATCGGCAGGGTGTCACTGAAGCTTTCTTT

d_call: -
v_call: TRBV5-1
j_call: TRBJ1-1
clone_size: few
cdr3_aa: CASSLEAGRGAFF
cdr3_nt: TGCGCCAGCAGCTTGGAGGCAGGGAGGGGAGCTTTCTTT

d_call: -
v_call: TRBV28
j_call: TRBJ1-1
clone_size: -
cdr3_aa: CASSTPGEDTEAFF
cdr3_nt: TGTGCCAGCAGTACCCCGGGAGAGGACACTGAAGCTTTCTTT

d_call: -
v_call: TRBV28
j_call: TRBJ1-2
clone_size: -
cdr3_aa: CASSLGTPRGYTF
cdr3_nt: TGTGCCAGCAGCCTCGGGACACCCCGTGGCTACACCTTC

d_call: TRBD2
v_call: TRBV6-5
j_call: TRBJ2-5
clone_size: -
cdr3_aa: CASKREAQETQYF
cdr3_nt: TGTGCCAGCAAGCGGGAGGCCCAAGAGACCCAGTACTTC

d_call: TRBD1
v_call: TRBV9
j_call: TRBJ1-2
clone_size: few
cdr3_aa: CASSQGAVGYGYTF
cdr3_nt: TGTGCCAGCTCTCAGGGGGCAGTAGGCTATGGCTACACCTTC

d_call: TRBD1
v_call: TRBV2
j_call: TRBJ1-4
clone_size: -
cdr3_aa: CARLDRGNEKLFF
cdr3_nt: TGTGCCAGACTGGACAGGGGGAATGAAAAACTGTTTTTT

d_call: -
v_call: TRBV5-1
j_call: TRBJ1-6
clone_size: few
cdr3_aa: CASSMDNSPLHF
cdr3_nt: TGCGCCAGCAGCATGGATAATTCGCCCCTCCACTTT

d_call: TRBD2
v_call: TRBV7-2
j_call: TRBJ2-5
clone_size: -
cdr3_aa: CASKRTSAQETQYF
cdr3_nt: TGTGCCAGCAAACGTACTAGCGCCCAAGAGACCCAGTACTTC

d_call: -
v_call: TRBV7-2
j_call: TRBJ2-2
clone_size: -
cdr3_aa: CASRSGTYTANTGELFF
cdr3_nt: TGTGCCAGTCGATCCGGGACATATACCGCGAACACCGGGGAGCTGTTTTTT

d_call: -
v_call: TRBV4-1
j_call: TRBJ2-1
clone_size: -
cdr3_aa: CASSPYPRQVSSYNEQFF
cdr3_nt: TGCGCCAGCAGCCCCTACCCTCGACAGGTATCCTCCTACAATGAGCAGTTCTTC

d_call: -
v_call: TRBV15
j_call: TRBJ1-5
clone_size: -
cdr3_aa: CATSSGGVGYQPQHF
cdr3_nt: TGTGCCACCAGCTCGGGGGGGGTGGGCTATCAGCCCCAGCATTTT

d_call: -
v_call: TRBV5-6
j_call: TRBJ1-1
clone_size: -
cdr3_aa: CASSLVGLQLNTEAFF
cdr3_nt: TGTGCCAGCAGCTTGGTAGGTTTACAGTTGAACACTGAAGCTTTCTTT

d_call: -
v_call: TRBV19
j_call: TRBJ1-4
clone_size: -
cdr3_aa: CASSIGYQATNEKLFF
cdr3_nt: TGTGCCAGTAGTATAGGGTACCAGGCAACTAATGAAAAACTGTTTTTT

d_call: TRBD2
v_call: TRBV5-4
j_call: TRBJ2-1
clone_size: -
cdr3_aa: CASSLTSGGLNEQFF
cdr3_nt: TGTGCCAGCAGCTTAACTAGCGGGGGGCTCAATGAGCAGTTCTTC

d_call: -
v_call: TRBV6-1
j_call: TRBJ1-2
clone_size: few
cdr3_aa: CASSDGPEGLDYGYTF
cdr3_nt: TGTGCCAGCAGTGATGGTCCCGAGGGTCTGGACTATGGCTACACCTTC

d_call: -
v_call: TRBV19
j_call: TRBJ2-7
clone_size: few
cdr3_aa: CASAVTSASSYEQYF
cdr3_nt: TGTGCCAGTGCCGTTACATCCGCCAGCTCCTACGAGCAGTACTTC

d_call: -
v_call: TRBV4-3
j_call: TRBJ2-5
clone_size: -
cdr3_aa: CASSQEWLTQETQYF
cdr3_nt: TGCGCCAGCAGCCAAGAGTGGCTGACACAAGAGACCCAGTACTTC

d_call: TRBD2
v_call: TRBV6-5
j_call: TRBJ2-3
clone_size: few
cdr3_aa: CASSRLAGGRDTQYF
cdr3_nt: TGTGCCAGCAGCCGACTAGCGGGGGGACGAGATACGCAGTATTTT

d_call: -
v_call: TRBV5-1
j_call: TRBJ2-3
clone_size: -
cdr3_aa: CASSSSGGQHWDTQYF
cdr3_nt: TGCGCCAGCAGCTCTTCCGGGGGACAGCACTGGGATACGCAGTATTTT

d_call: -
v_call: TRBV5-1
j_call: TRBJ2-7
clone_size: few
cdr3_aa: CASSPQPGTYEQYF
cdr3_nt: TGCGCCAGCAGCCCCCAGCCCGGGACCTACGAGCAGTACTTC

d_call: -
v_call: TRBV6-5
j_call: TRBJ1-1
clone_size: -
cdr3_aa: CASRFRGNTEAFF
cdr3_nt: TGTGCCAGCAGGTTCCGGGGGAACACTGAAGCTTTCTTT

d_call: -
v_call: TRBV29-1
j_call: TRBJ2-7
clone_size: once
cdr3_aa: CSVAAGTYSYEQYF
cdr3_nt: TGCAGCGTGGCCGCCGGGACTTATTCTTACGAGCAGTACTTC

d_call: TRBD1
v_call: TRBV6-5
j_call: TRBJ2-7
clone_size: -
cdr3_aa: CASSRQGNSYEQYF
cdr3_nt: TGTGCCAGCAGCCGACAGGGGAACTCCTACGAGCAGTACTTC

d_call: TRBD1
v_call: TRBV9
j_call: TRBJ1-2
clone_size: -
cdr3_aa: CASSVGQGNYGYTF
cdr3_nt: TGTGCCAGCAGCGTCGGACAGGGTAACTATGGCTACACCTTC

d_call: TRBD1
v_call: TRBV5-1
j_call: TRBJ1-3
clone_size: few
cdr3_aa: CAGSRQGSVDTIYF
cdr3_nt: TGCGCCGGCAGTCGACAGGGCTCGGTGGACACCATATATTTT

d_call: -
v_call: TRBV2
j_call: TRBJ1-2
clone_size: few
cdr3_aa: CASSDDRLANYGYTF
cdr3_nt: TGTGCCAGCAGCGACGACAGGCTGGCTAACTATGGCTACACCTTC

d_call: -
v_call: TRBV11-3
j_call: TRBJ2-2
clone_size: -
cdr3_aa: CASSKRDLSGELFF
cdr3_nt: TGTGCCAGCAGCAAGAGGGATTTGAGCGGGGAGCTGTTTTTT

d_call: -
v_call: TRBV5-1
j_call: TRBJ1-5
clone_size: few
cdr3_aa: CASSPGGGNQPQHF
cdr3_nt: TGCGCCAGCAGCCCTGGGGGGGGCAATCAGCCCCAGCATTTT

d_call: TRBD1
v_call: TRBV30
j_call: TRBJ1-1
clone_size: few
cdr3_aa: CAWSVQGGLRAFF
cdr3_nt: TGTGCCTGGAGTGTACAGGGGGGTCTGCGCGCTTTCTTT